The present T cell receptor (beta chain) was sequenced within a study of identical twins. General study results and limits: Cord blood beta clonotypes present at high abundance carried fewer insertions; no such pattern appeared in memory repertoires.

TCRdb used MiXCR to reprocess the 5' RACE reads, holding one entry per CDR3 protein. Among 400,000 to 500,000 distinct CDR3 sequences, 13% to 15% were seen once, and the ten largest hold around 0.98%. Unmatched junction bases numbered 5, after V lost 7 bases and J lost 9 bases. Germline loops: CDR1 ENHRY, CDR2 SYGVKD. The length of the CDR3 is 12 residues. Details on this clonotype: Its antigen remains unidentified.

These sequences were also reported in another study, on yellow fever vaccine responses in identical twins. As that report states: Reportedly, twins showed a vaccine T cell response that looked partly convergent and partly personalized.

The specimen sequenced was CD4+ T cells sorted from blood. The chain couples TRBV10-3 to TRBJ2-3, with 9 bases identical to TRBD1. This clonotype was sampled from a woman aged 18-29 years in good health. Here the CDR3 DNA reads TGTGCCATCAACCCGGGACAGGGAACGCAGTATTTT. It codes for CAINPGQGTQYF.